This record looks at one T cell receptor (beta chain) sequence and its context. The table came from immunoSEQ multiplex PCR; TCRdb's copy has only in-frame clones and leaves some out. The repertoire consists of a few hundred thousand clones, with roughly 89% occurring once and the leading ten covering around 2.3%. Patients at the Seattle site were enrolled during active infection and followed longitudinally. The record originates from a study of blood T cell repertoires in COVID-19. Whole-study context: The United States, Italy and Spain were the sources of the acute and convalescent COVID-19 samples. The analysed material was cDNA or gDNA that came from T cells, B-cell-depleted T cells, or PBMCs.

CDR1 and CDR2 (germline): MNHEY, SMNVEV (reference sequence). The CDR3 sequence is 14 residues long. V was clipped by 2 bases and J by 7 bases; unmatched bases: 8. Source material: peripheral blood. The V gene is TRBV27, the J gene TRBJ2-7; 7 bases are shared with TRBD1. This clonotype was sampled from a woman aged 60 to 75 with COVID-19, enrolled during active disease. The CDR3 region is CASSLGSGGWEQYF. The CDR3 bases are TGTGCCAGCAGTTTAGGGTCAGGGGGTTGGGAGCAGTACTTC.